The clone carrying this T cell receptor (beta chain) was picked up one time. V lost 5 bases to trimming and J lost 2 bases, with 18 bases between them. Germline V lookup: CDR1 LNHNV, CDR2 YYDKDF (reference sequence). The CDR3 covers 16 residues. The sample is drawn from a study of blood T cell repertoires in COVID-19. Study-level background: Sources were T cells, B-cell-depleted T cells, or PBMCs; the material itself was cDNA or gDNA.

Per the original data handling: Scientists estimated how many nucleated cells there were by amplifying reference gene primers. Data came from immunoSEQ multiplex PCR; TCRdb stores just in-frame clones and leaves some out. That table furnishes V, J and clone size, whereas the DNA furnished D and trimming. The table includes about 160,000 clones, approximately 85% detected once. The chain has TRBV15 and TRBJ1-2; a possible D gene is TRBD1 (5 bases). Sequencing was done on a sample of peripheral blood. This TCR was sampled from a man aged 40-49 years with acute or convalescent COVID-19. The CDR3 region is CATSPGPGLKNYGYTF. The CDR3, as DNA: TGTGCCACCAGCCCGGGGCCGGGACTGAAGAACTATGGCTACACCTTC.